What follows describes a single TCR beta chain. The germline V gene encodes CDR1 SGHNT and CDR2 YYREEE (reference sequence). Trimming took 4 bases from V and 0 from J, leaving 11 bases between them. This CDR3 spans 14 amino acids. TCRdb analysed the 5' RACE reads with MiXCR anew, one entry per CDR3 protein. The repertoire holds 80,000 or so distinct CDR3 sequences, with around 15% as singletons. Total RNA extraction was carried out from unfractionated whole blood. This sample was included in a study of human T cells and chemical hapten exposure. The TCR was taken from a female donor in good health. The rearrangement joins TRBV5-4 to TRBJ2-7; a possible D gene is TRBD1 (6 bases). CDR3 nucleotide sequence: TGTGCCAGCAGCCCCCAGGGGATCTCCTACGAGCAGTACTTC. Translation gives CASSPQGISYEQYF. The full variable domain, completed using reference TRBV5-4 and TRBJ2-7, is ETGVTQSPTHLIKTRGQQVTLRCSSQSGHNTVSWYQQALGQGPQFIFQYYREEENGRGNFPPRFSGLQFPNYSSELNVNALELDDSALYLCASSPQGISYEQYFGPGTRLTVT.